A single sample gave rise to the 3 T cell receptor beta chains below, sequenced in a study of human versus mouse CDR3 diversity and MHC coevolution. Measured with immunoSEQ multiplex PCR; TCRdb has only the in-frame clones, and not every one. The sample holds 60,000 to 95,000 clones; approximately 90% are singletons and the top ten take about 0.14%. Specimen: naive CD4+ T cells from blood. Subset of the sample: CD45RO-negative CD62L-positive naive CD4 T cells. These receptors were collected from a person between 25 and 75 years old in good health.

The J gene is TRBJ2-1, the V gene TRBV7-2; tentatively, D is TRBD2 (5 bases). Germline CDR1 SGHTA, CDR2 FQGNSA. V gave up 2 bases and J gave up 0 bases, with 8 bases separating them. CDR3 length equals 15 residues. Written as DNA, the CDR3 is TGTGCCAGCAGCTTAACTGGGAGCTCCTACAATGAGCAGTTCTTC. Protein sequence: CASSLTGSSYNEQFF. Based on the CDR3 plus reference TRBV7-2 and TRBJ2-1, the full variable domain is GAGVSQSPSNKVTEKGKDVELRCDPISGHTALYWYRQSLGQGLEFLIYFQGNSAPDKSGLPSDRFSAERTGGSVSTLTIQRTQQEDSAVYLCASSLTGSSYNEQFFGPGTRLTVL.

For the CDR3, the DNA is TGTGCCAGCAGTGTAGAAAACCCTGAAGCTTTCTTT. Its protein is CASSVENPEAFF. The chain uses TRBV2 and TRBJ1-1; D remains unclear. V shed 4 bases and J shed 6 bases, with 9 bases lying between them. The CDR3 spans 12 residues. In germline, CDR1 is SNHLY, CDR2 FYNNEI.

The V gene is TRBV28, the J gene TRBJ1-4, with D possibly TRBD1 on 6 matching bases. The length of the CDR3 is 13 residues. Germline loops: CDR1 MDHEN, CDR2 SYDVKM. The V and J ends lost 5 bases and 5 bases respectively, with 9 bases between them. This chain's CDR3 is CASSPGQNEKLFF. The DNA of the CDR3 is TGTGCCAGCAGTCCCGGACAGAATGAAAAACTGTTTTTT.